The source of this TCR beta chain is a study of cytotoxic CD8 clonotypes in ibrutinib-treated CLL. Libraries were prepared by immunoSEQ multiplex PCR; TCRdb keeps only in-frame clonotypes and omits some of them. The sample holds some 150,000 clones, around 80% seen once. The CDR3 has 13 residues. V was shortened by 6 bases and J by 0 bases, with 8 bases between the two germline ends. Per the germline V gene, CDR1 is MNHNS and CDR2 is SASEGT. This chain joins TRBV6-1 and TRBJ1-1; a weak D match, TRBD1 (6 bases). Sequences were derived from PBMCs, sampled after 36 months of ibrutinib treatment. The source is a human donor with chronic lymphocytic leukemia. The CDR3 here is CASRGQLNTEAFF. DNA for the CDR3: TGTGCCAGCAGAGGACAGCTGAACACTGAAGCTTTCTTT.